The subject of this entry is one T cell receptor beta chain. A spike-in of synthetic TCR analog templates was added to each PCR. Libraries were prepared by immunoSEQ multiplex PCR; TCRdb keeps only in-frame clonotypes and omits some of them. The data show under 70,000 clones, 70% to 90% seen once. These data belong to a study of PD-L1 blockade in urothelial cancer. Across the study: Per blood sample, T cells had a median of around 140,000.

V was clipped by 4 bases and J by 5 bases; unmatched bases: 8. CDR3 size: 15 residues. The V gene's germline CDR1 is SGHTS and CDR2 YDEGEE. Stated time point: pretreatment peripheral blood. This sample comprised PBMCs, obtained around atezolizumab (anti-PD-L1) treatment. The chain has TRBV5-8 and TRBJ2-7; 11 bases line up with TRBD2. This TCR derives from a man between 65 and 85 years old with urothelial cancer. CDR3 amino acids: CASSAGLADNNEQYF. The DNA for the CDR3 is TGTGCCAGCAGCGCGGGACTAGCGGATAATAACGAGCAGTACTTC.